This record concerns one T cell receptor beta chain sequence. Its target is not known. Deletions cut 4 bases from V and 0 bases from J, with 8 bases between. This CDR3 has 14 amino acids. From germline, CDR1 is ENHRY and CDR2 SYGVKD. This entry comes from a study of cytotoxic CD8 clonotypes in ibrutinib-treated CLL. Study as a whole: Once patients had received a median approximately twelve months of treatment, range 6 to 36, response samples were obtained.

TCRdb's copy holds only in-frame clones and misses some; the assay was immunoSEQ multiplex PCR. The sample lists approximately 130,000 clones, 84% occurring once. Overall study findings and caveats: Patients showed higher baseline clonality than age-matched healthy donors, and it tracked circulating CD8+ T-cell counts. Public clonotypes showed up rarely, and on treatment they shrank or held steady.

Source: PBMCs, taken after 24 months of ibrutinib treatment. The TCR was taken from a human donor with chronic lymphocytic leukemia. The rearrangement links TRBV10-3 to TRBJ2-3, with unresolved D. For the CDR3, the DNA is TGTGCCATCAGTGTATGGCAGAGCACAGATACGCAGTATTTT. Protein: CAISVWQSTDTQYF.